This TCR beta chain was identified during a study of shared clonotypes between healthy human individuals. There were no recent acute infections or vaccinations among the donors, who were healthy HIV-negative adults. The protocol was immunoSEQ multiplex PCR, while the TCRdb copy is restricted to in-frame clones and leaves out a portion. Of under 600,000 clones in the sample, almost 97% were seen once. The CDR3 extends over 17 amino acids. The V gene lost 1 base and the J gene lost 0 bases, with 13 bases spanning the gap. Germline lookup yields CDR1 SGHAT and CDR2 FQNNGV. This sequence originates from a woman in her twenties or thirties in good health. The chain is built from TRBV11-2 and TRBJ2-1; D is perhaps TRBD2 (5 bases). Source material: naive CD4+ T cells sorted from blood. Subset meaning: CD45RA+ positively selected. CDR3 region: CASSLVSGVSSYNEQFF. DNA of the CDR3: TGTGCCAGCAGCTTAGTGTCCGGGGTAAGCTCCTACAATGAGCAGTTCTTC. Variable domain in full (rest from reference TRBV11-2 and TRBJ2-1): EAGVAQSPRYKIIEKRQSVAFWCNPISGHATLYWYQQILGQGPKLLIQFQNNGVVDDSQLPKDRFSAERLKGVDSTLKIQPAKLEDSAVYLCASSLVSGVSSYNEQFFGPGTRLTVL.